This section outlines one T cell receptor (beta chain) sequence together with its context. Its target is not known. This sample was included in a study of CXCR3-negative and CXCR3-positive naive CD8 T cells. The CDR3 runs to 16 residues. Points from the study as a whole: Relative to memory CD8+ cells, whose diversity was much lower, both naive subsets had comparably high diversity. In cryopreserved cells, CXCR3 expression partially decreased, and fresh PBMCs were used in most assays. Higher TRB CDR3 hydrophobicity marked CXCR3-positive naive cells relative to CXCR3-negative naive cells.

The TRB libraries of cDNA were built by UMI-labeled 5' RACE. After re-calling the 5' RACE reads, TCRdb lists one entry per CDR3 protein, DNA absent. The sample totals 100,000 to 150,000 distinct CDR3 sequences. V is TRBV12-3 or TRBV12-4 and J is TRBJ2-5; TCRdb's D call, TRBD1, is unchecked because there is no DNA. Sample: naive CXCR3+ CD8+ T cells from blood. The subset was: CD45RO-CCR7+CD27+CD95- naive CD8+ T cells expressing CXCR3 (TNR3+). The source of this sequence is a human donor in good health. Some clones in this sample may be carry-over from other donors' samples. This CDR3 reads CASRPGQGSLEETQYF.